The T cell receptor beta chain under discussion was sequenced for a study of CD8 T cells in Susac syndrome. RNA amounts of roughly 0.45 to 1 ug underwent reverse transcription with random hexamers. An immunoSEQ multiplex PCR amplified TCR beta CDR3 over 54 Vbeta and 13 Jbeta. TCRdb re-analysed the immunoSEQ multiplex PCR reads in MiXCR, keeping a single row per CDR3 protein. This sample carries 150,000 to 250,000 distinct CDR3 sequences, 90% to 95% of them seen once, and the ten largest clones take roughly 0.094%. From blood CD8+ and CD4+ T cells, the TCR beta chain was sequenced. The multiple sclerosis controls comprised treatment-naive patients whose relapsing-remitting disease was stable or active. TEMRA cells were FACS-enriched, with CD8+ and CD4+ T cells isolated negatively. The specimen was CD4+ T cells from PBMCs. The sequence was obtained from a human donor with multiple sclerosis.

CDR3 coding DNA: TGTGCCAGCAGCGACGGAGGGGGAGTCCTATTCCAGTACTTC. It translates to CASSDGGGVLFQYF. This rearrangement joins TRBV7-9 to TRBJ2-5; perhaps D is TRBD1 or TRBD2 (6 bases each). The CDR3 is 14 amino acids. CDR1 is SEHNR and CDR2 is FQNEAQ in the germline V gene (reference sequence). The V end lost 5 bases, the J end lost 10 bases, and 20 bases lay between the germline ends.